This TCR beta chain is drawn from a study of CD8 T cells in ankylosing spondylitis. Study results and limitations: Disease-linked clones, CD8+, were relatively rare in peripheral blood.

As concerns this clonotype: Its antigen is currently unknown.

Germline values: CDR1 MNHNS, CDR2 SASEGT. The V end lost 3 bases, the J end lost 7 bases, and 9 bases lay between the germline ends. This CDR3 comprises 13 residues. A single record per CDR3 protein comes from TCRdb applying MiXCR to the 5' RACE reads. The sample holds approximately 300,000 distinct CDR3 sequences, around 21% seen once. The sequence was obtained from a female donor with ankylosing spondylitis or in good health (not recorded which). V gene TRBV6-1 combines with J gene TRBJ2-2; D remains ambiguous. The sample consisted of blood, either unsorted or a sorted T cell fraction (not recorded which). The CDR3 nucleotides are TGTGCCAGCAGTGACTTTGGCGACGGGGAGCTGTTTTTT. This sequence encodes CASSDFGDGELFF.